Here is one TCR beta chain with its context. TCRdb used MiXCR to reprocess the RT-PCR reads, holding one entry per CDR3 protein. The profile shows about 680,000 distinct CDR3 sequences, 14% of them singletons. The TCR was taken from a female donor in good health, serving as a healthy control. The sequencing input was memory CD4+ T cells from blood.

The CDR3 spells CASKGLGGGFTGELFF. The CDR3 DNA reads TGTGCCAGCAAAGGACTAGGGGGGGGCTTCACCGGGGAGCTGTTTTTT. This chain uses TRBV28 with TRBJ2-2, with D perhaps matching TRBD2 (7 bases). V lost 7 bases to trimming and J lost 4 bases, with 19 bases between them. This CDR3 comprises 16 residues. In germline, CDR1 is MDHEN, CDR2 SYDVKM.